This record concerns one TCR beta chain sequence. Its antigen is as yet unknown. CDR1 and CDR2 from the germline V gene are MDHEN and SYDVKM. The CDR3 is made up of 15 amino acids. With 6 bases removed from V and 9 bases from J, the gap between germline ends came to 20 bases. Primers: 60 Vbeta forward and 13 Jbeta reverse. Sequencing used immunoSEQ multiplex PCR; TCRdb keeps in-frame clones, though not all of them. The table lists around 150,000 clones, roughly 77% of them singletons. This sample is part of a study of cytomegalovirus exposure and HLA in healthy donors. Study results and caveats: From TCR beta sequences, most subjects' HLA-A and HLA-B alleles were reportedly predicted accurately. Looking again later, the authors saw that most CMV-associated TCR beta chains seemed HLA-restricted. The authors enumerated over 150 TCR beta chains as linked to cytomegalovirus.

The donors comprised healthy bone marrow donors. Sequencing was performed on PBMCs. The chain recombines TRBV28 with TRBJ2-2; D may be TRBD1 (5 bases). The receptor comes from a human donor in good health. The CDR3 reads CASSPDRAPAWELFF. CDR3 in DNA: TGTGCCAGCAGCCCAGACAGAGCCCCTGCATGGGAGCTGTTTTTT.